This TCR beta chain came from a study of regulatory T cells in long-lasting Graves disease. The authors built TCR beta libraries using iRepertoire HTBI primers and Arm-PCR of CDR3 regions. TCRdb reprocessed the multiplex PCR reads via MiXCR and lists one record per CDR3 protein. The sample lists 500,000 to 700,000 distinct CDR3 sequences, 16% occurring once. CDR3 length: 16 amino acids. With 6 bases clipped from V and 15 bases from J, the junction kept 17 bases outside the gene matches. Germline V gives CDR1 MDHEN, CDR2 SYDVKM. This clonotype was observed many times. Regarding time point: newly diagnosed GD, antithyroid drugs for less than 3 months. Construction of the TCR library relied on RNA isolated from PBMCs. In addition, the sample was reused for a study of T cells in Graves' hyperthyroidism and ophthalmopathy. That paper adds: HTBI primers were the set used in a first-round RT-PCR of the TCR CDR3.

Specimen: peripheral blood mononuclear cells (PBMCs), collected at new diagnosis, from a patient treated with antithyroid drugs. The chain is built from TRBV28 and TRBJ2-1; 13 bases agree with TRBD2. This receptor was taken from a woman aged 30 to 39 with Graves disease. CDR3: CASSPELGLAGVVRFF. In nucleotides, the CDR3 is TGTGCCAGCAGCCCGGAACTCGGACTAGCGGGAGTCGTGCGGTTCTTC. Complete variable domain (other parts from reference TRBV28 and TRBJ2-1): DVKVTQSSRYLVKRTGEKVFLECVQDMDHENMFWYRQDPGLGLRLIYFSYDVKMKEKGDIPEGYSVSREKKERFSLILESASTNQTSMYLCASSPELGLAGVVRFFGPGTRLTVL.